The clone carrying this TCR beta chain was found once. The entry originates in a study of shared T cell receptors in the human thymus. Germline V gene sequence: CDR1 ENHRY, CDR2 SYGVKD. The CDR3 runs 15 residues. With V trimmed by 2 bases and J by 4 bases, 7 bases remained unmatched. Clones were sequenced by immunoSEQ multiplex PCR, and TCRdb holds only the in-frame ones, with some missing. This sample has 600,000 or so clones, with around 87% found just once. This same sample was also taken into another study, of human thymus T cells. From that second work: Donors were healthy Finnish babies undergoing corrective operations for congenital heart defects. The thymus was resected at corrective cardiac surgery. Gene usage for V and J segments appeared biased in thymic and blood repertoires. Related research found strongly overlapping thymic repertoires in unrelated individuals.

The clonotype comes from a boy in the first two years of life with a congenital heart defect. The chain is built from TRBV10-3 and TRBJ2-7, with 8 bases lining up with TRBD1. The sample consisted of thymocytes. CDR3 amino acids: CAISEEDRDSYEQYF. For the CDR3, the DNA is TGTGCCATCAGTGAGGAGGACAGGGACAGTTACGAGCAGTACTTC.